The source of this TCR beta chain is a study of OX40 agonist ivuxolimab in advanced cancers. Overall study results and limits: There was clonal expansion of CD4+ and CD8+ blood T cells by week 6 at 0.1 to 3.0 mg/kg.

Details on this clone: Its antigen is as yet unknown.

This CDR3 is built from 12 residues. The germline V gene encodes CDR1 ENHRY and CDR2 SYGVKD. Trimming took off 3 bases at V and 9 bases at J, with 9 bases between the two ends. Profiled with immunoSEQ multiplex PCR; TCRdb holds only in-frame clones, not every one. The sample shows about 10,000 clones, 65% to 75% of them seen only once. The chain joins TRBV10-3 to TRBJ2-1; the D is unclear. The sequence was obtained from an adult with an advanced solid tumor such as melanoma, head and neck, liver or kidney cancer. The sample consisted of CD4+ or CD8+ T cells sorted from blood, taken in a trial of the OX40 agonist ivuxolimab. The CDR3 spells CAISDYLGEQFF. The CDR3 region has the DNA TGTGCCATCAGTGATTATCTGGGTGAGCAGTTCTTC.